Sequencing of this TCR beta chain was carried out in a study of blood T cell repertoires in COVID-19 (TCRdb year 2020). Context from the whole study: Samples covering the acute and convalescent phases of COVID-19 were provided by collaborators in the United States, Italy and Spain. The prospective study material was composed of cDNA or gDNA derived from T cells, B-cell-depleted T cells, or PBMCs. Subjects who had been exposed to COVID-19, were actively infected with it, or had recovered from it provided the deeply sampled blood TCRbeta repertoires that made up the dataset. Where available, HLA class I and class II types were obtained from metadata supplied by the sample provider rather than from assay-based typing. The repertoires were released in a freely available public database meant as a resource for research on the immune response to SARS-CoV-2. Sample metadata almost always included a de-identified subject ID, COVID-19 status, age in years and sex. Samples were obtained from the ongoing ImmuneRACE study (first 160 participants) and from about 1,300 subjects provided by 6 global collaborators.

As to this clone: It lacks a known antigen. The input lacks base qualities; no much larger clone sits a single base away.

The paper as a whole reports these results and caveats: The quantity of clinical and demographic metadata differed by source and by participant and was supplied without curation.

Each collaborating institution followed its own protocols to collect whole blood in K2EDTA tubes. For TCRbeta analysis, collaborator samples were shipped as frozen whole blood, as isolated PBMCs, or as DNA extracted from either sample type. TCRbeta CDR3 regions were amplified from genomic DNA using the immunoSEQ Assay, a bias-controlled multiplex PCR. Turning to the authors' computational methods: The number of nucleated cells in each sample was estimated from the amplification of reference gene primers within the assay. Sequence reads were collapsed and filtered to measure the absolute abundance of every unique TCRbeta CDR3 rearrangement. Productive Simpson clonality was computed per sample as the square root of Simpson's diversity index over productive rearrangements. Held by TCRdb, this immuneACCESS table contains in-frame sequences only and omits some clones. Under half of the omission traces to an unresolved V gene where checked; the cause of the rest is unknown. Clone size and the V and J calls come from that table; the DNA yielded D and trimming. For this sample the table gives fewer than 250,000 clones, of which 70% to 80% were detected only once. Under 15% of the sample is in the top ten clones.

CDR1 and CDR2 were assigned from the germline V gene as SGHRS and YFSETQ. The CDR3 sequence holds 10 residues, the cysteine and phenylalanine included. Of the read, only the CDR3 DNA is kept; its 30 bases are in frame from base 1. V lost 9 bases and J lost 7 bases; the stretch between them is 11 bases long. The sequence links TRBV5-1 to TRBJ2-7, with the identity of the D gene unclear. This TCR was recovered from a woman in her forties or fifties with acute or convalescent COVID-19. The sequenced material came from peripheral blood. This receptor carries the CDR3 CANPAREQYF. The DNA sequence reads TGCGCCAACCCCGCCCGGGAGCAGTACTTC. The variable domain in full, with residues beyond the CDR3 obtained from the reference TRBV5-1 and TRBJ2-7 genes, is KAGVTQTPRYLIKTRGQQVTLSCSPISGHRSVSWYQQTPGQGLQFLFEYFSETQRNKGNFPGRFSGRQFSNSRSEMNVSTLELGDSALYLCANPAREQYFGPGTRLTVT.